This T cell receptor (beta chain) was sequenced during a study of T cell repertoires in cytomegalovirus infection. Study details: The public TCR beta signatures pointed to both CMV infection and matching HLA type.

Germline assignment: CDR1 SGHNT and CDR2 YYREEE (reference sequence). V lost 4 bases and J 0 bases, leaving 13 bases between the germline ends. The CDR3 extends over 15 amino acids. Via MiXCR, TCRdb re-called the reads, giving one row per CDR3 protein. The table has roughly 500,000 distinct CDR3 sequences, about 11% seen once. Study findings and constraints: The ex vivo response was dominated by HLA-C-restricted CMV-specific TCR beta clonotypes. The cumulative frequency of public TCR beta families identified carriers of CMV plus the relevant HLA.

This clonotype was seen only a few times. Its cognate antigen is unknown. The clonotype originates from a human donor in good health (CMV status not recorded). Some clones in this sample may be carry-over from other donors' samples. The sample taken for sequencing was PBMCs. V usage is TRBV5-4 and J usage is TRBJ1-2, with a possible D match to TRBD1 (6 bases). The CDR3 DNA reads TGTGCCAGCAGCCCCGGGACACCATCTAACTATGGCTACACCTTC. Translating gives CASSPGTPSNYGYTF.